A single sample is the source of the 9 T cell receptor beta chains below, sequenced in a study of PD-1 blockade in mismatch repair-deficient tumors. Only in-frame clones appear in the TCRdb table, and some are missing; sequencing was by immunoSEQ multiplex PCR. This repertoire shows about 22,000 clones, 84% found once; its top ten account for 15% to 20%. The material sequenced was peripheral blood, taken 2 weeks after starting pembrolizumab. The receptors were gathered from an adult with mismatch repair-deficient cancer.

This clone appeared a single time. The chain has TRBV29-1 and TRBJ2-7; D might be TRBD1 or TRBD2, each matching 6 bases. The CDR3 is made up of 13 amino acids. Trimming removed 6 bases from V and 1 base from J, with 13 bases in between. In germline, CDR1 is SQVTM, CDR2 ANQGSEA. The CDR3 DNA reads as TGCAGCGTAGCCGGAGGGGGTTCCTACGAGCAGTACTTC. This gives the protein CSVAGGGSYEQYF.

This CDR3 reads CASSERGFSYNEQFF. In DNA form, the CDR3 reads TGTGCCAGCAGTGAGAGGGGGTTTTCCTACAATGAGCAGTTCTTC. The V gene is TRBV6-1, the J gene TRBJ2-1; TRBD1 might be the D (6 bases). Germline V lookup: CDR1 MNHNS, CDR2 SASEGT. Trimming shortened V by 3 bases and J by 1 base, and 10 bases separated the two germline ends. CDR3 length: 15 amino acids.

This chain connects TRBV27 to TRBJ2-7; D is perhaps TRBD1 or TRBD2 (5 bases each). The CDR3 is made up of 14 amino acids. Per the germline V gene, CDR1 is MNHEY and CDR2 is SMNVEV (reference sequence). V was shortened by 0 bases and J by 6 bases, with 12 bases between the two germline ends. The CDR3, as DNA: TGTGCCAGCAGTTTATCAACAAATGGGGGCGAGCAGTACTTC. Translation gives CASSLSTNGGEQYF.

The rearrangement joins TRBV4-1 to TRBJ2-7, with TRBD2 matching 7 bases. Germline assignment: CDR1 MGHRA and CDR2 YSYEKL. V lost 4 bases, J lost 1 base, and 10 bases stayed unmatched. This CDR3 comprises 16 residues. CDR3 in amino acids: CASSPSETSESYEQYF. The CDR3, as DNA: TGCGCCAGCAGCCCCTCAGAAACTAGCGAGTCCTACGAGCAGTACTTC.

Of note for this clone: The junction does not match germline at one end; this may be a read error. V usage is TRBV4-1 and J usage is TRBJ2-7; possibly TRBD1 or TRBD2 for D (5 bases each). Germline loops: CDR1 MGHRA, CDR2 YSYEKL. This CDR3 has 16 amino acids. The CDR3, as DNA: TGCGCCAGCAGCCAAGGGTTTTCAGGGAAACCGGGACCTGGACCTTTC. The encoded protein is CASSQGFSGKPGPGPF.

The chain has TRBV10-3 and TRBJ2-3; D is unresolved. This CDR3 region has 14 residues. CDR1 ENHRY and CDR2 SYGVKD come from the germline V gene. V was cut by 7 bases and J by 5 bases, with 16 bases left in between. The CDR3 region is CAITRSPSGDTQYF. The CDR3 region has the DNA TGTGCCATCACCAGGTCTCCATCGGGAGATACGCAGTATTTT.

The rearrangement joins TRBV14 to TRBJ2-6, with TRBD1 as a possible D gene (5 bases). V lost 5 bases and J lost 2, with 13 bases in between. CDR3 length: 16 residues. Per germline, CDR1 SGHDN and CDR2 FVKESK. Written as DNA, the CDR3 is TGTGCCAGCAGCTTACGTGCAGGGACTGGGGCCAACGTCCTGACTTTC. Amino acids: CASSLRAGTGANVLTF.

The J gene is TRBJ1-2, the V gene TRBV2; the match to TRBD1 covers 11 bases. The V and J ends lost 4 bases and 6 bases, in that order; junction bases with no gene match: 1. This CDR3 has 13 residues. CDR1 is SNHLY, CDR2 FYNNEI, per germline. CDR3 DNA: TGTGCCAGCAGTGGGACAGGGGGCGATGGCTACACCTTC. Translated, it gives CASSGTGGDGYTF.

J is TRBJ2-1 and V is TRBV6-5; tentatively, D is TRBD2 (6 bases). Germline V CDR1 and CDR2: MNHEY, SVGAGI. V gave up 2 bases and J gave up 14 bases, with 16 bases separating them. There are 13 residues in the CDR3. CDR3 bases: TGTGCCAGCAGTTACGGTGTTTTAGGCGGGGAGTTCTTC. It translates to CASSYGVLGGEFF.